This TCR beta chain comes out of a study of T cell responses to AZD1222 COVID-19 vaccine. The repertoire was sequenced with immunoSEQ multiplex PCR; TCRdb's copy has only in-frame clones and lacks some. The table includes approximately 100,000 clones, approximately 87% detected once. Sequencing was performed on peripheral blood, taken 28 days after the second AZD1222 dose. The receptor's source is an adult who received the AZD1222 COVID-19 vaccine.

The CDR3 loop reads CASSYSTSYNEQFF. DNA for the CDR3: TGTGCCAGCAGTTACTCCACGTCCTACAATGAGCAGTTCTTC. The V call is TRBV6-5, the J call TRBJ2-1; D is ambiguous. This CDR3 has 14 residues. The germline V gene encodes CDR1 MNHEY and CDR2 SVGAGI. The V end lost 0 bases, the J end lost 1 base, and 4 bases lay between the germline ends.